This entry lists 17 T cell receptor beta chains sequenced from one sample in a study of blood T cell repertoires in COVID-19. Measured with immunoSEQ multiplex PCR; TCRdb has only the in-frame clones, and not every one. The repertoire has a few hundred thousand clones, under 85% of them found once; the top ten carry roughly 5.1%. Sample: PBMCs or T cells enriched from blood (not recorded which). The receptors come from a woman between 50 and 59 years old who had recovered from COVID-19.

CDR3 sequence: CASSLGSVAGVDNEQFF. Written as DNA, the CDR3 is TGTGCCAGCAGCCTCGGGTCGGTAGCGGGGGTGGACAATGAGCAGTTCTTC. The chain combines TRBV7-2 with TRBJ2-1, with TRBD2 identical over 9 bases. CDR3 length: 17 residues. J lost 5 bases, V lost 5 bases, and 13 bases had no gene match. Germline values: CDR1 SGHTA, CDR2 FQGNSA.

This clone was seen a handful of times. The V call is TRBV5-5, the J call TRBJ2-7, with a possible D match to TRBD1 (6 bases). The germline gives CDR1 SGHKS, CDR2 YYEKEE (reference sequence). This CDR3 comprises 13 residues. The ends were cut back, 2 bases at V and 1 base at J, with 7 bases in the middle. The CDR3 bases are TGTGCCAGCAGCTTACAGGGTTCCTACGAGCAGTACTTC. Translated, it gives CASSLQGSYEQYF.

The count of this clone is one. The chain uses TRBV12-5 and TRBJ1-6; D gene uncertain. Trimming took off 1 base at V and 8 bases at J, with 9 bases between the two ends. The germline CDR1 and CDR2 sequences are LGHNT and FRNRAP. This CDR3 has 14 amino acids. This CDR3 is CASGLGDGDSPLHF. DNA of the CDR3: TGTGCTAGTGGTTTGGGTGACGGGGATTCACCCCTCCACTTT.

This chain uses TRBV6-6 with TRBJ1-2, with no clear D. The V end was cut by 0 bases, the J end by 7 bases, with 12 bases between. The CDR3 is 14 amino acids. CDR1 is MNHNY, CDR2 SVGAGI, per germline (reference sequence). The CDR3 DNA reads as TGTGCCAGCAGTTACTCGGGAGGTCTGGCTGGCTACACCTTC. This translates into CASSYSGGLAGYTF.

The chain couples TRBV29-1 to TRBJ1-2; TRBD1 aligns across 10 bases. From germline, CDR1 is SQVTM and CDR2 ANQGSEA. This CDR3 spans 13 amino acids. The V gene end was trimmed by 5 bases and the J gene end by 4 bases; junction bases not matched to a gene: 4. The CDR3 DNA sequence: TGCAGCGTTCAGGACAGGGGGGGCTATGGCTACACCTTC. It encodes CSVQDRGGYGYTF.

The J gene is TRBJ1-5, the V gene TRBV30; TRBD1 is a possible D gene (6 bases). The germline V and J ends were trimmed by 3 bases and 0 bases, with 15 bases remaining between them. This CDR3 is built from 16 residues. In germline, CDR1 is GTSNPN, CDR2 SVGIG (reference sequence). Written as DNA, the CDR3 is TGTGCCTGGAGCCCCATAGGGACAAATAGCAATCAGCCCCAGCATTTT. Amino acid sequence: CAWSPIGTNSNQPQHF.

This sequence joins TRBV5-1 and TRBJ1-1; 7 bases map to TRBD1. The germline V gene has CDR1 SGHRS and CDR2 YFSETQ. The CDR3 loop spans 14 amino acids. V dropped 8 bases and J dropped 0; count of bases not matched to a gene: 7. DNA for the CDR3: TGCGCCAGTAGGACAGGCGCAGTGAACACTGAAGCTTTCTTT. Translated, it gives CASRTGAVNTEAFF.

V and J are TRBV29-1 and TRBJ2-7; D may be TRBD1 (6 bases). The CDR3 is made up of 14 amino acids. V was shortened by 6 bases and J by 5 bases, with 20 bases between the two germline ends. Looked up from germline, CDR1 is SQVTM and CDR2 is ANQGSEA. CDR3 region: CSVTGTTTIHEQYF. DNA for the CDR3: TGCAGCGTGACCGGGACAACGACTATCCACGAGCAGTACTTC.

This clone has more than one count but fewer than ten. J is TRBJ2-1 and V is TRBV11-3; no clear D gene. Trimming removed 1 base from V and 0 bases from J, with 10 bases in between. CDR3 length equals 16 residues. Germline V gives CDR1 SGHNT, CDR2 YENEEA. The CDR3 reads CASSLAPRVSYNEQFF. The CDR3 nucleotides are TGTGCCAGCAGCTTAGCACCCCGGGTCTCCTACAATGAGCAGTTCTTC.

This chain connects TRBV11-3 to TRBJ1-1; D is perhaps TRBD1 (6 bases). V was clipped by 4 bases and J by 6 bases, with 18 bases between them. This CDR3 is built from 15 residues. Germline V gene data show CDR1 as SGHNT and CDR2 as YENEEA. CDR3 sequence reads: CASSSRGWSAPEAFF. In DNA, the CDR3 is TGTGCCAGCAGCTCAAGGGGGTGGTCAGCCCCTGAAGCTTTCTTT.

CDR3 residues: CAPAEGGTGGVYNEQFF. DNA for the CDR3: TGTGCCCCCGCAGAGGGAGGGACCGGGGGGGTGTACAATGAGCAGTTCTTC. The chain employs TRBV9 and TRBJ2-1; 8 bases are a match to TRBD2. CDR3 length equals 17 residues. With 10 bases clipped from V and 4 bases from J, the junction kept 19 bases outside the gene matches. Germline lookup yields CDR1 SGDLS and CDR2 YYNGEE.

This chain links TRBV3-1 (or the pseudogene TRBV3-2) with TRBJ1-2; a weak D match, TRBD1 (6 bases). Germline CDR1 LGHDT, CDR2 YNNKEL (reference sequence). V was cut by 4 bases and J by 4 bases, with 13 bases left in between. The CDR3 is made up of 14 amino acids. CDR3 DNA sequence: TGTGCCAGCAGCCGGTCCAGGGGCGCCTATGGCTACACCTTC. It is translated as CASSRSRGAYGYTF.

The chain combines TRBV5-1 with TRBJ2-7, with TRBD1 matching over 7 bases. CDR1 and CDR2 from the germline V gene are SGHRS and YFSETQ. V was pared by 4 bases and J by 5 bases, with 12 bases of the junction left unmatched. CDR3 length equals 15 residues. The CDR3 loop is CASSQTGNPLHEQYF. The CDR3 DNA reads as TGCGCCAGCAGCCAGACAGGGAACCCCCTCCACGAGCAGTACTTC.

The rearrangement links TRBV6-5 to TRBJ1-5, with D perhaps matching TRBD1 (5 bases). CDR1 and CDR2 from the germline V gene are MNHEY and SVGAGI. The CDR3 spans 15 residues. V lost 7 bases and J lost 5, with 18 bases in between. The CDR3 DNA reads as TGTGCCAGCATCGCCGTCGGGGGTTGGGATCAGCCCCAGCATTTT. It is translated as CASIAVGGWDQPQHF.

This chain connects TRBV19 to TRBJ1-2; TRBD1 agrees at 10 bases. Unmatched junction bases numbered 6, after V lost 6 bases and J lost 8 bases. The CDR3 runs 13 residues. Germline CDR1 LNHDA, CDR2 SQIVND (reference sequence). Here the CDR3 reads CASSLTGGAGYTF. The CDR3 nucleotides read TGTGCCAGTAGCCTGACAGGGGGCGCAGGCTACACCTTC.

V gene TRBV10-3 combines with J gene TRBJ1-2, with D possibly TRBD1 on 6 matching bases. The CDR3 totals 15 residues. Germline-derived CDR1 and CDR2 are ENHRY and SYGVKD. V lost 4 bases to trimming and J lost 6 bases, with 18 bases between them. CDR3 amino acids: CAISAPGAGGNGYTF. CDR3 sequence (DNA): TGTGCCATCAGTGCACCAGGGGCAGGCGGCAATGGCTACACCTTC.

V is TRBV7-2 and J is TRBJ1-6; D not resolved. Germline V gives CDR1 SGHTA, CDR2 FQGNSA. The V and J ends lost 2 bases and 4 bases respectively, with 15 bases between them. The CDR3 runs to 17 residues. The CDR3 DNA reads TGTGCCAGCAGCTTAAAGACACCCATCGGATATAATTCACCCCTCCACTTT. It yields the protein CASSLKTPIGYNSPLHF.